These T cell receptor beta chains were read from a single sample in a study of T cells in Graves' hyperthyroidism and ophthalmopathy. TCRdb re-called the multiplex PCR reads through MiXCR, storing one row per CDR3 protein. Among about 560,000 distinct CDR3 sequences, 16% were seen once, and the ten largest hold around 19%. Specimen: blood. Receptors originate from a woman under 30 with Graves' hyperthyroidism. Each CDR3 is given with its conserved first and last residue. D genes are given only for firm matches. Clone size is shown for a subset of rows, as once, few, many or a class of expanded clone.

D	V	J	size	DNA	CDR3
-	TRBV28	TRBJ1-5	-	TGTGCCAGCAGTACCTTAACCCAGTCCAATCAGCCCCAGCATTTT	CASSTLTQSNQPQHF
-	TRBV28	TRBJ1-5	many	TGTGCCAGCAGTTTTTCGGCCTCTGACGGCAAGTTTAATCAGCCCCAGCATTTT	CASSFSASDGKFNQPQHF
-	TRBV28	TRBJ1-5	many	TGTGCCAGCAGTTTAGGCGGGACTGGAAATGAGCCCCAGCATTTT	CASSLGGTGNEPQHF
-	TRBV12-3/TRBV12-4	TRBJ2-3	few	TGTGCCAGCACCCCCGTGGGGGCGGGAACAGATACGCAGTATTTT	CASTPVGAGTDTQYF
-	TRBV7-9	TRBJ2-7	many	TGTGCCAGCAGCCTAGGGGCAGCCCTGACCTACGAGCAGTACTTC	CASSLGAALTYEQYF
-	TRBV29-1	TRBJ2-1	-	TGCAGCGTTGTGTTATACAATGAGCAGTTCTTC	CSVVLYNEQFF
TRBD1	TRBV29-1	TRBJ1-2	many	TGCAGCGTGGGGACAGCGGGTGGCTACACCTTC	CSVGTAGGYTF
-	TRBV5-1	TRBJ2-6	-	TGCGCCAGCAGCTTGGCCTCGTCGGAAGATGGTTCTGGGGCCAACGTCCTGACTTTC	CASSLASSEDGSGANVLTF
TRBD2	TRBV6-1	TRBJ2-1	-	TGTGCCAGCAGTGGACTAGCGAGAAACGATGAGCAGTTCTTC	CASSGLARNDEQFF
-	TRBV6-2/TRBV6-3	TRBJ1-2	-	TGTGCCAGCAGTTATTGGTGGCAGGATGACTATGGCTACACCTTC	CASSYWWQDDYGYTF
-	TRBV28	TRBJ2-3	many	TGTGCCAGCAGTTTATTGAGCAGCGGGTCAGATACGCAGTATTTT	CASSLLSSGSDTQYF
-	TRBV19	TRBJ2-7	-	TGTGCCAGTAGTCCGGTGTTCGGCGAGCAGTACTTC	CASSPVFGEQYF
-	TRBV11-3	TRBJ1-2	-	TGTGCCAGCAGCTCCCGTACAGAGTATGGCTACACCTTC	CASSSRTEYGYTF
TRBD1	TRBV20-1	TRBJ1-4	-	TGCAGTGCCGATCAACCGGGACAGGGACGTGAAAAACTGTTTTTT	CSADQPGQGREKLFF
TRBD2	TRBV18	TRBJ2-7	-	TGTGCCAGCTCCCAAGCTCCCGGGACTAGTGCCTACGAGCAGTACTTC	CASSQAPGTSAYEQYF
-	TRBV12-3/TRBV12-4	TRBJ2-7	-	TGTGCCAGCAGCTCAGACCAAAGGCAGTACTTC	CASSSDQRQYF
-	TRBV28	TRBJ2-1	many	TGTGCCAGCAGTCTGTCGACTCCTTCCGAGCAGTTCTTC	CASSLSTPSEQFF
TRBD1	TRBV25-1	TRBJ1-3	-	TGTACCAGCAGTGAATGGGGTCAGGGGGAGCAAAACACCATATATTTT	CTSSEWGQGEQNTIYF
-	TRBV7-2	TRBJ1-4	few	TGTGCCAGCAGCTTAGTGGGGGCCCCAAATGAAAAACTGTTTTTT	CASSLVGAPNEKLFF
TRBD1	TRBV19	TRBJ1-6	-	TGTGCCAGTAGTGCCGGGACAGGACCCTATAATTCACCCCTCCACTTT	CASSAGTGPYNSPLHF
-	TRBV4-3	TRBJ2-7	many	TGCGCCAGCAGCCTTGTCCTCGCCCGTCGAGAGCAGTACTTC	CASSLVLARREQYF
TRBD2	TRBV2	TRBJ2-1	many	TGTGCCAGCAGTGATCTGGCGGGAGCGCACTACAATGAGCAGTTCTTC	CASSDLAGAHYNEQFF
TRBD1	TRBV6-1	TRBJ1-1	-	TGTGCCAGCAGTTATTATTGGGACAGGAGGGCGGCTGAAGCTTTCTTT	CASSYYWDRRAAEAFF
-	TRBV5-1	TRBJ2-1	many	TGCGCCAGCAGCACCGCAGTCGATGAGCAGTTCTTC	CASSTAVDEQFF
TRBD1	TRBV6-2/TRBV6-3	TRBJ1-2	few	TGTGCCAGTAGACTGCCGGGACAGGGAGGATATGGCTACACCTTC	CASRLPGQGGYGYTF
TRBD1	TRBV7-9	TRBJ2-2	few	TGTGCCGGCAGCGATCGGACAGGGAACACCGGGGAGCTGTTTTTT	CAGSDRTGNTGELFF
-	TRBV20-1	TRBJ2-1	few	TGCAGTGCTAGAACGGGGGAGTCCTACAATGAGCAGTTCTTC	CSARTGESYNEQFF
-	TRBV20-1	TRBJ2-3	-	TGCAGTGCAACCTTTTGGACAGATACGCAGTATTTT	CSATFWTDTQYF
TRBD2	TRBV30	TRBJ2-2	-	TGTGCCTGGAGGGCGGGAGGGGGCACCGGGGAGCTGTTTTTT	CAWRAGGGTGELFF
TRBD1	TRBV14	TRBJ2-1	many	TGTGCCAGCAGTAAGCGGCAGGGGGCCAATGAGCAGTTCTTC	CASSKRQGANEQFF
-	TRBV7-2	TRBJ1-4	-	TGTGCCAGCAGCCCCGAAGGGGTCGGAAAACTGTTTTTT	CASSPEGVGKLFF
TRBD1	TRBV20-1	TRBJ2-2	-	TGCAGTGCGGACAGGGGGTATGGCGGGGAGCTGTTTTTT	CSADRGYGGELFF
-	TRBV3-1	TRBJ1-5	many	TGTGCCAGCAGCCAAGAGGGGGGGCGTAATCAGCCCCAGCATTTT	CASSQEGGRNQPQHF
-	TRBV2	TRBJ2-1	many	TGTGCCAGCAGTGAAGGTGCGACTATGGAGGTTGAGGATGAGCAGTTCTTC	CASSEGATMEVEDEQFF
-	TRBV7-9	TRBJ2-1	few	TGTGCCAGTGGGCCAGAACGCTCCCACAATGAGCAGTTCTTC	CASGPERSHNEQFF
-	TRBV4-1	TRBJ1-1	-	TGCGCCAGCAGCCGAGAGCGGGCTTCTGAAGCTTTCTTT	CASSRERASEAFF
-	TRBV28	TRBJ1-1	many	TGTGCCAGCAGTTTTCCCCCCTCCCGGGTGAACACTGAAGCTTTCTTT	CASSFPPSRVNTEAFF
-	TRBV28	TRBJ2-7	many	TGTGCCAGCAAACCGGGCCAAACCTACGAGCAGTACTTC	CASKPGQTYEQYF
TRBD2	TRBV7-2	TRBJ2-5	few	TGTGCCAGCAGGCCTACTCTAGCGGGGGGGCAAGAGACCCAGTACTTC	CASRPTLAGGQETQYF
TRBD2	TRBV24-1	TRBJ2-3	many	TGTGCCACCAGTGATGCCAGCGGGGGGCATTCCGATACGCAGTATTTT	CATSDASGGHSDTQYF
-	TRBV3-1	TRBJ1-1	many	TGTGCCAGCAGCCAAGATCAAGTGTCTGAAGCTTTCTTT	CASSQDQVSEAFF
TRBD1	TRBV6-1	TRBJ2-7	many	TGTGCCAGCAGTTTATCCGGGACAGGGGTCTCCTACGAGCAGTACTTC	CASSLSGTGVSYEQYF
TRBD2	TRBV18	TRBJ2-1	-	TGTGCCAGCTCACAGGGGACTAGCGCTGAGCAGTTCTTC	CASSQGTSAEQFF
-	TRBV15	TRBJ2-7	-	TGTGCCACCAGCAGAGAAGGGGGGCCCTCCTACGAGCAGTACTTC	CATSREGGPSYEQYF
-	TRBV28	TRBJ2-3	many	TGTGCCAGCAGGGTACACCAAGGGGCAGATACGCAGTATTTT	CASRVHQGADTQYF
-	TRBV11-2	TRBJ2-7	many	TGTGCCAGCAGGGAAGGGGGACACGAGCAGTACTTC	CASREGGHEQYF
-	TRBV18	TRBJ2-7	few	TGTGCCAGCTCACCCACCGTTTGGAACGAGCAGTACTTC	CASSPTVWNEQYF
TRBD1	TRBV6-1	TRBJ1-2	-	TGTGCCAGTAGGGGGACAGATAACTCTAACTATGGCTACACCTTC	CASRGTDNSNYGYTF
TRBD1	TRBV27	TRBJ1-2	few	TGTGCCAGCAGTGATACAGGGGGCGAGGGCGGCTACACCTTC	CASSDTGGEGGYTF
-	TRBV28	TRBJ2-1	-	TGTGCCGGCAGTCCCCTCGACTCAAACTCCTACAATGAGCAGTTCTTC	CAGSPLDSNSYNEQFF
-	TRBV4-2	TRBJ2-7	-	TGTGCCAGCAGCCAAGTTGTAGGACTACAAACCTACGAGCAGTACTTC	CASSQVVGLQTYEQYF
TRBD2	TRBV6-1	TRBJ2-7	many	TGTGCCAGCAGTCAAACTAGCGGGGCATCCTACGAGCAGTACTTC	CASSQTSGASYEQYF
-	TRBV19	TRBJ2-1	-	TGTGCCAGTACGTCAAACTCTTACAATGAGCAGTTCTTC	CASTSNSYNEQFF